This T cell receptor beta chain was identified during a study of shared T cell receptors in the human thymus. Germline assignment: CDR1 PRHDT and CDR2 FYEKMQ (reference sequence). Trimming shortened V by 6 bases and J by 0 bases, and 6 bases separated the two germline ends. There are 13 residues in the CDR3. Sequencing used immunoSEQ multiplex PCR; TCRdb keeps in-frame clones, though not all of them. The sample consists of around 730,000 clones, approximately 85% of them appearing once. These data are also associated with another study on human thymus T cells. As that report states: Thymic tissue was derived from resections collected during corrective heart surgery. Use of V and J genes seemed skewed within the thymic and blood repertoires.

The chain has TRBV13 and TRBJ1-3; D gene uncertain. The sequence derives from a girl less than two years old with a congenital heart defect. Sequenced sample: thymocytes. The CDR3, as DNA: TGTGCCAGCAGGGACTTCTCTGGAAACACCATATATTTT. Translated, it gives CASRDFSGNTIYF.